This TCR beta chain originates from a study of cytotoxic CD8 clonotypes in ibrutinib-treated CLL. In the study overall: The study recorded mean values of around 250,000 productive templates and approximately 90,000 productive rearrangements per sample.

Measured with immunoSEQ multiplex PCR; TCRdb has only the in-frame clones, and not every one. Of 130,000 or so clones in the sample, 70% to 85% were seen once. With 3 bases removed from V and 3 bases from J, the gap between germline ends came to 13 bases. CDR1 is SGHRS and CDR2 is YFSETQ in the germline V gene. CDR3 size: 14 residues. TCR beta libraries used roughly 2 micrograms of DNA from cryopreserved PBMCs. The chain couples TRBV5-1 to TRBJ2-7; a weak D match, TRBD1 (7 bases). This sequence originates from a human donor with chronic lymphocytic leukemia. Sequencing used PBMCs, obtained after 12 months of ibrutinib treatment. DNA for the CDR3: TGCGCCAGCAGCTCGAGCAGGGGGGACTACGAGCAGTACTTC. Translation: CASSSSRGDYEQYF. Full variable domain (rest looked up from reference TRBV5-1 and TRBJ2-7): KAGVTQTPRYLIKTRGQQVTLSCSPISGHRSVSWYQQTPGQGLQFLFEYFSETQRNKGNFPGRFSGRQFSNSRSEMNVSTLELGDSALYLCASSSSRGDYEQYFGPGTRLTVT.